This is a list of T cell receptor beta chains from one sample in a study of shared clonotypes between healthy human individuals. Some clones are missing from TCRdb's copy, which holds only in-frame ones; the method was immunoSEQ multiplex PCR. This sample has more than 900,000 clones, with approximately 78% found just once. The specimen was memory CD4+ T cells from PBMCs. Receptors were obtained from a man younger than 35 in good health. Some clones in this sample may be carry-over from other donors' samples. The CDR3 runs from the conserved cysteine through the conserved F or W. D genes are given only for firm matches. Clone size is not always given. Where it is, it says once, few, many or a class for expanded clones.

clone_size j_call v_call d_call cdr3_length cdr3_nt cdr3_aa
NA TRBJ2-3 TRBV9 TRBD1 16 TGTGCCAGCAGCTCTCAACCGGGACAGGCCACAGATACGCAGTATTTT CASSSQPGQATDTQYF
NA TRBJ1-3 TRBV15 NA 15 TGTGCCACCAGCCCCTTGGGCGCCTCTGGAAACACCATATATTTT CATSPLGASGNTIYF
NA TRBJ1-5 TRBV28 NA 14 TGTGCCAGCAGTTTAGTATCAGGGAGTCAGCCCCAGCATTTT CASSLVSGSQPQHF
NA TRBJ1-3 TRBV6-1 NA 16 TGTGCCAGCAGTGAAATCCCGCGGGCCTCTGGAAACACCATATATTTT CASSEIPRASGNTIYF
NA TRBJ2-3 TRBV30 TRBD2 14 TGTGCCTGGCGGGGGGGCCTACACACAGATACGCAGTATTTT CAWRGGLHTDTQYF
NA TRBJ1-4 TRBV18 NA 15 TGTGCCAGCTCACCACGGGCAACAACTAATGAAAAACTGTTTTTT CASSPRATTNEKLFF
NA TRBJ2-7 TRBV6-5 TRBD2 13 TGTGCCAGCAGAACTAGCGGGGCCTACGAGCAGTACTTC CASRTSGAYEQYF
few TRBJ1-5 TRBV15 NA 14 TGTGCCACCAGCAGAGACGGCCTGCGGCAGCCCCAGCATTTT CATSRDGLRQPQHF
NA TRBJ2-4 TRBV29-1 TRBD1 15 TGCAGCGTTGGAGAGACAGGGTTCGCCAAAAACATTCAGTACTTC CSVGETGFAKNIQYF
few TRBJ1-6 TRBV7-2 NA 15 TGTGCCAGCAGCTTGGGTCTCTCCTATAATTCACCCCTCCACTTT CASSLGLSYNSPLHF